These 27 T cell receptor beta chains originate from one sample sequenced in a study of blood T cell repertoires in COVID-19. Using immunoSEQ multiplex PCR, the repertoire was profiled, and TCRdb retains in-frame clones only, with some absent. Among approximately 300,000 clones listed, 90% were seen once. The sequencing input was peripheral blood. Source of these receptors: a middle-aged woman with COVID-19, enrolled during active disease.

This chain uses TRBV27 with TRBJ2-7, with no clear D. This CDR3 is built from 14 residues. Germline values: CDR1 MNHEY, CDR2 SMNVEV (reference sequence). V gave up 1 base and J gave up 12 bases, with 19 bases separating them. The CDR3 nucleotides are TGTGCCAGCAGTTTATTGGGCTCAAGATCCCACTCGTACTTC. Translated, it gives CASSLLGSRSHSYF.

CDR3 in amino acids: CASSFKQGGREKLFF. Written as DNA, the CDR3 is TGTGCCAGCAGCTTTAAACAGGGAGGGCGTGAAAAACTGTTTTTT. This chain joins TRBV7-2 and TRBJ1-4, with D possibly matching TRBD1 (6 bases). The V and J ends lost 3 bases and 7 bases respectively, with 15 bases between them. This CDR3 region has 15 residues. The germline gives CDR1 SGHTA, CDR2 FQGNSA. Variable domain in full (rest from reference TRBV7-2 and TRBJ1-4): GAGVSQSPSNKVTEKGKDVELRCDPISGHTALYWYRQSLGQGLEFLIYFQGNSAPDKSGLPSDRFSAERTGGSVSTLTIQRTQQEDSAVYLCASSFKQGGREKLFFGSGTQLSVL.

This clone was seen only once. This rearrangement joins TRBV7-3 to TRBJ2-5, with D uncertain. V gave up 2 bases and J gave up 2 bases, with 12 bases separating them. CDR1 is SGHTA, CDR2 FQGTGA, per germline. This CDR3 is built from 15 residues. The CDR3 region is CASSLYATPQETQYF. The CDR3 nucleotides are TGTGCCAGCAGCTTATACGCGACACCGCAAGAGACCCAGTACTTC.

This rearrangement joins TRBV19 to TRBJ1-1, with 7 bases fitting TRBD1. Per the germline V gene, CDR1 is LNHDA and CDR2 is SQIVND (reference sequence). The CDR3 length is 16 residues. V shed 4 bases, J shed 4 bases, and the junction held 12 bases outside the gene matches. The CDR3 here is CASSTRDSLLGTEAFF. The CDR3 region has the DNA TGTGCCAGTAGTACTCGGGACAGTCTCCTGGGCACTGAAGCTTTCTTT.

CDR3 sequence (DNA): TGTGCCAGCAGTGAATGGCTTAGCGCCGATACCTACGAGCAGTACTTC. This translates into CASSEWLSADTYEQYF. The chain couples TRBV2 to TRBJ2-7, with a tentative D call TRBD2 (5 bases). V shed 2 bases and J shed 2 bases, with 16 bases lying between them. CDR3 length equals 16 residues. The germline CDR1 and CDR2 sequences are SNHLY and FYNNEI.

This chain uses TRBV15 with TRBJ2-4; D is undetermined. Trimming left V 1 base short and J 7 bases short, with 14 bases between. Germline assignment: CDR1 LNHNV and CDR2 YYDKDF (reference sequence). This CDR3 is 15 amino acids long. The chain's CDR3 is CATSRVRVMVNIQYF. In DNA form, the CDR3 reads TGTGCCACCAGCAGAGTCCGGGTCATGGTCAACATTCAGTACTTC.

The V gene is TRBV27, the J gene TRBJ2-5; 12 nucleotides agree with TRBD1. V trimming: 2 bases; J trimming: 2 bases; junction bases outside the gene matches: 3. The CDR3 sequence is 16 residues long. Germline lookup yields CDR1 MNHEY and CDR2 SMNVEV (reference sequence). The CDR3 DNA reads as TGTGCCAGCAGTTTAGGGACAGGGGGCCGACAAGAGACCCAGTACTTC. It yields the protein CASSLGTGGRQETQYF.

The CDR3 protein is CASSLVGNRQETQYF. The CDR3 DNA follows: TGCGCCAGCAGTCTGGTGGGAAACAGGCAAGAGACCCAGTACTTC. This chain joins TRBV5-1 and TRBJ2-5, with a weak D call TRBD1 (5 bases). V was trimmed by 5 bases and J by 2 bases, leaving 16 bases between them. The CDR3 consists of 15 residues. Germline loops: CDR1 SGHRS, CDR2 YFSETQ.

The chain uses TRBV5-1 and TRBJ1-4; 8 nucleotides line up with TRBD1. The CDR3 is 16 amino acids. V was clipped by 4 bases and J by 5 bases; unmatched bases: 10. Germline CDR1 SGHRS, CDR2 YFSETQ. Written as DNA, the CDR3 is TGCGCCAGCAGCGTCCTTGGGACAGGCCAAAATGAAAAACTGTTTTTT. Translated, it gives CASSVLGTGQNEKLFF.

The V and J genes are TRBV5-1 and TRBJ2-1; TRBD2 agrees at 10 bases. This CDR3 comprises 14 residues. Trimming took 4 bases from V and 8 from J; bases not matched to a gene: 6. From germline, CDR1 is SGHRS and CDR2 YFSETQ. CDR3 in amino acids: CASSPAGGLDEQFF. In DNA, the CDR3 is TGCGCCAGCAGCCCAGCGGGAGGGTTGGATGAGCAGTTCTTC.

This clone was found once. The chain links TRBV7-9 to TRBJ2-7, with 9 nucleotides matching TRBD1. Trimming removed 5 bases from V and 2 bases from J; junction bases left unmatched: 7. The CDR3 runs to 15 residues. CDR1 SEHNR and CDR2 FQNEAQ come from the germline V gene (reference sequence). CDR3 residues: CASSTDWDRAYEQYF. CDR3 DNA sequence: TGTGCCAGCAGCACCGACTGGGACAGGGCCTACGAGCAGTACTTC.

This clone was counted a single time. The V and J genes are TRBV9 and TRBJ2-5; TRBD1 is a possible D gene (5 bases). The V and J ends lost 4 bases and 2 bases respectively, with 15 bases between them. This CDR3 contains 15 residues. Per the germline V gene, CDR1 is SGDLS and CDR2 is YYNGEE. CDR3 in amino acids: CASSSRKGMQETQYF. The CDR3 DNA reads TGTGCCAGCAGCTCCCGTAAGGGGATGCAAGAGACCCAGTACTTC.

The chain is built from TRBV5-1 and TRBJ2-2; 8 bases agree with TRBD1. This CDR3 contains 15 residues. Germline CDR1 SGHRS, CDR2 YFSETQ. V gave up 4 bases and J gave up 6 bases; unmatched junction bases: 8. The CDR3 is CASSRTGRKSGELFF. In DNA form, the CDR3 reads TGCGCCAGCAGCCGGACAGGGAGGAAGTCCGGGGAGCTGTTTTTT.

J is TRBJ2-1 and V is TRBV18, with 10 bases that match TRBD2. V trimming: 3 bases; J trimming: 2 bases; junction bases outside the gene matches: 4. CDR3 size: 16 residues. Germline V gives CDR1 KGHSH, CDR2 LQKENI. The CDR3 sequence is CASSPSLAGAYNEQFF. CDR3 bases: TGTGCCAGCTCACCCTCTCTAGCGGGAGCCTACAATGAGCAGTTCTTC.

The chain has TRBV5-6 and TRBJ2-1; 9 nucleotides line up with TRBD2. The CDR3 extends over 18 amino acids. V was pared by 0 bases and J by 0 bases, with 7 bases of the junction left unmatched. Germline V gene lookup returns CDR1 SGHDT and CDR2 YYEEEE. CDR3 loop: CASSLGRLAAISYNEQFF. The CDR3 DNA reads TGTGCCAGCAGCTTGGGTCGACTAGCGGCAATCTCCTACAATGAGCAGTTCTTC.

The chain uses TRBV7-2 and TRBJ2-1, with 7 positions matching TRBD1. Germline loops: CDR1 SGHTA, CDR2 FQGNSA. V lost 5 bases and J lost 1; bases outside the gene matches: 5. The CDR3 is made up of 15 amino acids. The CDR3 DNA reads TGTGCCAGCAGCCTGGACAGGTTTTCCTACAATGAGCAGTTCTTC. It yields the protein CASSLDRFSYNEQFF.

The chain links TRBV10-3 to TRBJ1-5; D unclear. Germline loops: CDR1 ENHRY, CDR2 SYGVKD. The ends were cut back, 0 bases at V and 5 bases at J, with 8 bases in the middle. The CDR3 consists of 14 residues. CDR3 region: CAISESSRDQPQHF. Here the CDR3 DNA reads TGTGCCATCAGTGAGTCATCCCGGGATCAGCCCCAGCATTTT.

V usage is TRBV7-3 and J usage is TRBJ2-3; 8 positions agree with TRBD1. V trimming: 1 base; J trimming: 4 bases; junction bases outside the gene matches: 1. The CDR3 contains 14 residues. The V gene's germline CDR1 is SGHTA and CDR2 FQGTGA. The CDR3 coding sequence is TGTGCCAGCAGCTTAAGGACAGGGCCAGATACGCAGTATTTT. It specifies CASSLRTGPDTQYF.

V usage is TRBV30 and J usage is TRBJ1-1; no clear D gene. The CDR3 sequence is 12 residues long. Per the germline V gene, CDR1 is GTSNPN and CDR2 is SVGIG (reference sequence). The V and J ends lost 5 bases and 0 bases respectively, with 7 bases between them. The CDR3 sequence: CAWGLMNTEAFF. The CDR3 DNA sequence: TGTGCCTGGGGATTAATGAACACTGAAGCTTTCTTT.

This chain connects TRBV3-1 (or the pseudogene TRBV3-2) to TRBJ2-7, with D possibly matching TRBD2 (5 bases). Trimming left V 4 bases short and J 4 bases short, with 11 bases between. Germline loops: CDR1 LGHDT, CDR2 YNNKEL (reference sequence). This CDR3 has 13 amino acids. The CDR3 bases are TGTGCCAGCAGCCGATCCGGGAAGTACGAGCAGTACTTC. Translating gives CASSRSGKYEQYF.

The chain joins TRBV6-5 to TRBJ2-7; 12 nucleotides agree with TRBD2. In germline, CDR1 is MNHEY, CDR2 SVGAGI. The CDR3 is 16 residues long. The V and J ends lost 4 bases and 7 bases, in that order; junction bases with no gene match: 11. The CDR3 here is CASSFSRTSGVGEQYF. In nucleotides, the CDR3 is TGTGCCAGCAGTTTTTCACGGACTAGCGGGGTGGGGGAGCAGTACTTC.

The V gene is TRBV19, the J gene TRBJ2-5; D is unresolved. CDR3 length equals 15 residues. Germline CDR1 is LNHDA and CDR2 is SQIVND (reference sequence). Trimming cost V 3 bases and J 0 bases, with 11 bases left between them. CDR3 DNA: TGTGCCAGTAGTATCTCATTACGGTACCAAGAGACCCAGTACTTC. It specifies CASSISLRYQETQYF.

The CDR3: CASSRDRGLSEQYF. DNA of the CDR3: TGTGCCAGCAGCCGGGACAGGGGGCTCTCCGAGCAGTACTTC. This chain joins TRBV27 and TRBJ2-7; 12 bases line up with TRBD1. Per the germline V gene, CDR1 is MNHEY and CDR2 is SMNVEV (reference sequence). The CDR3 extends over 14 amino acids. After removal of 6 bases from V and 6 bases from J, the junction contained 6 bases not matched to a gene.

V usage is TRBV5-1 and J usage is TRBJ2-7; TRBD1 aligns across 9 bases. V trimming: 1 base; J trimming: 5 bases; junction bases outside the gene matches: 4. This CDR3 spans 14 amino acids. CDR1 and CDR2 (germline): SGHRS, YFSETQ. The CDR3 spells CASSLRDRVNEQYF. For the CDR3, the DNA is TGCGCCAGCAGCTTGCGGGACAGGGTGAACGAGCAGTACTTC.

The gene calls are TRBV11-2 and TRBJ1-1; 7 bases fit TRBD1. J was trimmed by 4 bases and V by 5 bases; bases with no gene match: 10. The CDR3 runs 15 residues. Germline loops: CDR1 SGHAT, CDR2 FQNNGV. CDR3 loop: CASSPIVTGRTEAFF. CDR3 DNA: TGTGCCAGCAGCCCAATAGTGACAGGGCGCACTGAAGCTTTCTTT.

The chain combines TRBV12-3 or TRBV12-4 with TRBJ1-6, with a possible D match to TRBD1 (5 bases). CDR3 length: 12 amino acids. V shed 4 bases and J shed 13 bases, with 11 bases lying between them. DNA for the CDR3: TGTGCCAGCAGTTCGGGGGATATTCCCCTCCACTTT. This translates into CASSSGDIPLHF.

V is TRBV11-2 and J is TRBJ1-3; D is unclear. The CDR3 totals 13 residues. Germline V gene lookup returns CDR1 SGHAT and CDR2 FQNNGV. Between the trimmed V and J ends, which lost 4 bases and 5 bases, there was a span of 9 bases. CDR3: CASSSGERNTIYF. In nucleotides, the CDR3 is TGTGCCAGCAGCTCCGGGGAAAGAAACACCATATATTTT.